Sequencing of this T cell receptor beta chain was carried out in a study of shared T cell receptors in the human thymus. Sequenced by immunoSEQ multiplex PCR; TCRdb stores in-frame clones only, minus some. The sample has about 500,000 clones, about four fifths seen once. After removal of 8 bases from V and 2 bases from J, the junction contained 11 bases not matched to a gene. This CDR3 contains 15 residues. CDR1 is SNHLY and CDR2 is FYNNEI in the germline V gene. These same data were also listed under a study on human thymus T cells. This second report adds: Immunologically healthy infants in Finland undergoing congenital heart defect surgery were the donors. Resections that were taken during corrective heart surgery supplied the thymus tissue. V and J gene usage appeared biased in thymic and blood repertoires. Related research described thymic repertoires that were highly overlapping among unrelated individuals.

Sample: thymocytes. This clonotype was sampled from a boy under two years old with a congenital heart defect. V and J are TRBV2 and TRBJ2-5; 7 nucleotides line up with TRBD2. CDR3 DNA: TGTGCCAGCCGAACCGGGACTACGGATCAAGAGACCCAGTACTTC. Translation: CASRTGTTDQETQYF.